The rows below give T cell receptor beta chains drawn from one sample of a study of T cell responses to AZD1222 COVID-19 vaccine. Only in-frame clones appear in the TCRdb table, and some are missing; sequencing was by immunoSEQ multiplex PCR. This repertoire shows about 120,000 clones, roughly 89% found once; its top ten account for about 5.3%. The sample consisted of peripheral blood, taken on day 0 of AZD1222 vaccination. These receptors were taken from an adult in good health. Each CDR3 is given without its conserved first and last residue. D genes are given only for firm matches.

V gene: TRBV5-1; J gene: TRBJ2-7; D gene: .; CDR3 protein: ASSLTTRREQY
V gene: TRBV21-1; J gene: TRBJ2-5; D gene: .; CDR3 protein: VKETQY
V gene: TRBV6-2/TRBV6-3; J gene: TRBJ1-2; D gene: .; CDR3 protein: ASSYSMAGVSGYT
V gene: TRBV5-1; J gene: TRBJ1-6; D gene: .; CDR3 protein: ASSLGGRGPLSPLH
V gene: TRBV3-1/TRBV3-2; J gene: TRBJ1-3; D gene: .; CDR3 protein: ASSRGGDGNTIY
V gene: TRBV12-3/TRBV12-4; J gene: TRBJ2-5; D gene: .; CDR3 protein: ASSLKVETQY
V gene: TRBV6-5; J gene: TRBJ2-4; D gene: TRBD1; CDR3 protein: ASSYFWGQGPGVY
V gene: TRBV7-2; J gene: TRBJ1-1; D gene: .; CDR3 protein: ASRWDLGGASTEAF
V gene: TRBV5-1; J gene: TRBJ1-2; D gene: TRBD1; CDR3 protein: ASSPGQGAYGYT
V gene: TRBV27; J gene: TRBJ1-5; D gene: TRBD1; CDR3 protein: ASSFQGQGISNQPQH
V gene: TRBV5-6; J gene: TRBJ1-4; D gene: .; CDR3 protein: ASRGADEKLF
V gene: TRBV9; J gene: TRBJ2-6; D gene: TRBD1; CDR3 protein: ASSLEGQGLPGANVLT
V gene: TRBV6-5; J gene: TRBJ2-5; D gene: TRBD1; CDR3 protein: ASSYKPSGGRETQY
V gene: TRBV5-6; J gene: TRBJ2-7; D gene: .; CDR3 protein: ASSFGGRSYEQY
V gene: TRBV19; J gene: TRBJ2-2; D gene: .; CDR3 protein: ASITQSDPRPVTGELF
V gene: TRBV6-1; J gene: TRBJ1-2; D gene: .; CDR3 protein: ASSETRVNLNYGYT
V gene: TRBV7-9; J gene: TRBJ1-3; D gene: .; CDR3 protein: ASSRQLLSGNTIY
V gene: TRBV29-1; J gene: TRBJ2-1; D gene: .; CDR3 protein: SVEDRREQF
V gene: TRBV3-1/TRBV3-2; J gene: TRBJ1-2; D gene: .; CDR3 protein: ASSQGPPRAYYGYT
V gene: TRBV19; J gene: TRBJ2-1; D gene: .; CDR3 protein: ASSFQLIQNEQF
V gene: TRBV7-2; J gene: TRBJ1-2; D gene: TRBD1; CDR3 protein: ASSAATAGGFVGYT
V gene: TRBV19; J gene: TRBJ2-2; D gene: .; CDR3 protein: ASSIGRAGELF
V gene: TRBV28; J gene: TRBJ1-4; D gene: .; CDR3 protein: ASSLSGAGNEKLF
V gene: TRBV7-8; J gene: TRBJ1-5; D gene: .; CDR3 protein: ASSLEPSNQPQH
V gene: TRBV10-3; J gene: TRBJ1-1; D gene: .; CDR3 protein: AIRVGQGNTEAF
V gene: TRBV19; J gene: TRBJ2-7; D gene: TRBD1; CDR3 protein: ASSSDREPYEQY
V gene: TRBV4-1; J gene: TRBJ2-2; D gene: TRBD1; CDR3 protein: ASSQGPTGVTGELF
V gene: TRBV3-1/TRBV3-2; J gene: TRBJ2-5; D gene: .; CDR3 protein: ASSQTRLRGPETQY
V gene: TRBV29-1; J gene: TRBJ2-2; D gene: .; CDR3 protein: SVDWNTGELF
V gene: TRBV18; J gene: TRBJ2-7; D gene: .; CDR3 protein: ASSPPSGWAGGLTYEQY
V gene: TRBV7-8; J gene: TRBJ1-1; D gene: .; CDR3 protein: ASSHRNTEAF
V gene: TRBV9; J gene: TRBJ2-7; D gene: .; CDR3 protein: ASSVGSGSSYEQY
V gene: TRBV6-1; J gene: TRBJ1-3; D gene: .; CDR3 protein: ASSEQDRPRHTIY
V gene: TRBV6-5; J gene: TRBJ2-3; D gene: TRBD2; CDR3 protein: ASSYRGGRDTQY
V gene: TRBV6-5; J gene: TRBJ1-2; D gene: .; CDR3 protein: ASSLSPPYGYT
V gene: TRBV5-4; J gene: TRBJ2-4; D gene: .; CDR3 protein: ASSSPRDNKNIQY
V gene: TRBV27; J gene: TRBJ1-1; D gene: .; CDR3 protein: ASSLGQFHTEAF
V gene: TRBV30; J gene: TRBJ1-1; D gene: .; CDR3 protein: AWSVRPVGEAF
V gene: TRBV27; J gene: TRBJ1-2; D gene: .; CDR3 protein: ASSSIAEFYGYT
V gene: TRBV29-1; J gene: TRBJ1-4; D gene: .; CDR3 protein: SVGREAEKLF
V gene: TRBV5-1; J gene: TRBJ2-7; D gene: .; CDR3 protein: ASSEGFDYEQY
V gene: TRBV5-1; J gene: TRBJ2-7; D gene: .; CDR3 protein: ASSFTGLVEQY
V gene: TRBV9; J gene: TRBJ1-1; D gene: .; CDR3 protein: ASSVNPQVTDYTEAF
V gene: TRBV24-1; J gene: TRBJ2-1; D gene: .; CDR3 protein: ATSDLVYEQF
V gene: TRBV19; J gene: TRBJ1-5; D gene: .; CDR3 protein: ASSPRGGSFSNQPQH
V gene: TRBV27; J gene: TRBJ1-5; D gene: TRBD1; CDR3 protein: ASRGTGGQPQH
V gene: TRBV27; J gene: TRBJ1-2; D gene: TRBD1; CDR3 protein: ASSLDRGHASGYT
V gene: TRBV19; J gene: TRBJ2-2; D gene: .; CDR3 protein: ASTPPGVLAGELF
V gene: TRBV18; J gene: TRBJ1-1; D gene: .; CDR3 protein: ASSLRGSPNTEAF
V gene: TRBV18; J gene: TRBJ2-7; D gene: .; CDR3 protein: ASSPLLQGVAEQY
V gene: TRBV7-3; J gene: TRBJ1-4; D gene: .; CDR3 protein: ASSLMLGPVWHLGEKLF
V gene: TRBV19; J gene: TRBJ1-2; D gene: .; CDR3 protein: ASRQTNYGYT
V gene: TRBV30; J gene: TRBJ1-3; D gene: .; CDR3 protein: AWTSGAGNTIY
V gene: TRBV5-1; J gene: TRBJ2-3; D gene: .; CDR3 protein: ASRGTASTDTQY
V gene: TRBV6-5; J gene: TRBJ2-1; D gene: TRBD2; CDR3 protein: ASRGRDYSHNEQF
V gene: TRBV5-5; J gene: TRBJ2-3; D gene: TRBD2; CDR3 protein: ASSLPSGSTDTQY
V gene: TRBV5-1; J gene: TRBJ1-4; D gene: TRBD1; CDR3 protein: ASSLDQGVAKLF
V gene: TRBV5-1; J gene: TRBJ1-1; D gene: TRBD1; CDR3 protein: ASSLYWTGYGSTEAF